The 13 T cell receptor beta chains reported below all come from one sample, sequenced in a study of Graves' ophthalmopathy and Graves' hyperthyroidism. RNA transcripts provided the template for amplifying TCR beta CDR3 regions. An initial RT-PCR round employing HTBI primers preceded a second-round multiplex PCR. TCRdb independently ran MiXCR on the multiplex PCR reads; one entry per CDR3 protein. Of 680,000 or so distinct CDR3 sequences listed, 22% are singletons. The specimen sequenced was peripheral blood. Source of these receptors: a woman aged 18 to 35 with stable Graves' hyperthyroidism. Some clones in this sample may be carry-over from other donors' samples.

This clonotype was recorded many times. V usage is TRBV29-1 and J usage is TRBJ1-2; D perhaps matches TRBD1 (5 bases). The CDR3 extends over 12 amino acids. Germline V gives CDR1 SQVTM, CDR2 ANQGSEA. With 6 bases removed from V and 7 bases from J, the gap between germline ends came to 15 bases. This chain's CDR3 is CSVPGRGRGYTF. The CDR3 bases are TGCAGCGTGCCGGGAAGGGGTCGTGGCTACACCTTC.

V is TRBV4-1 and J is TRBJ1-3, with TRBD1 matching 9 bases. CDR1 is MGHRA, CDR2 YSYEKL, per germline. V shed 1 base, J shed 3 bases, and the junction held 7 bases outside the gene matches. The CDR3 has 17 residues. The CDR3 sequence is CASSQGGTGSYGNTIYF. The DNA of the CDR3 is TGCGCCAGCAGCCAAGGTGGGACAGGGTCTTATGGAAACACCATATATTTT.

This clonotype was found many times. Because it lacks the conserved phenylalanine or tryptophan at the end, this CDR3 is likely a read error. The V call is TRBV2, the J call TRBJ2-5; 8 nucleotides line up with TRBD2. This CDR3 has 16 residues. V was clipped by 3 bases and J by 5 bases; unmatched bases: 11. In germline, CDR1 is SNHLY, CDR2 FYNNEI. CDR3 residues: CASSEGIAGFGETQYL. CDR3 bases: TGTGCCAGCAGTGAGGGGATAGCGGGGTTTGGGGAGACCCAGTACCTC.

This clonotype was found a few times. The chain is built from TRBV6-5 and TRBJ2-5; D possibly corresponds to TRBD1 (6 bases). The V end lost 5 bases, the J end lost 4 bases, and 14 bases lay between the germline ends. The CDR3 has 14 residues. Germline CDR1 and CDR2: MNHEY and SVGAGI. The CDR3 DNA sequence: TGTGCCAGCAGTCTACAGGGTGGAAGAGAGACCCAGTACTTC. It translates to CASSLQGGRETQYF.

This clonotype was seen ten or more times. J is TRBJ1-2 and V is TRBV20-1; D gene unclear. Trimming shortened V by 4 bases and J by 4 bases, and 10 bases separated the two germline ends. CDR3 length: 12 residues. Looked up from germline, CDR1 is DFQATT and CDR2 is SNEGSKA (reference sequence). The CDR3 loop is CSANSPLYGYTF. For the CDR3, the DNA is TGCAGTGCTAACAGTCCGCTCTATGGCTACACCTTC.

This clonotype was picked up many times. The V call is TRBV7-2, the J call TRBJ2-5, with TRBD2 matching over 8 bases. V was pared by 0 bases and J by 1 base, with 4 bases of the junction left unmatched. The CDR3 runs 16 residues. Germline-derived CDR1 and CDR2 are SGHTA and FQGNSA. The CDR3 spells CASSLASGALQETQYF. The DNA for the CDR3 is TGTGCCAGCAGCTTAGCTAGCGGGGCCCTCCAAGAGACCCAGTACTTC.

V is TRBV12-3 or TRBV12-4 and J is TRBJ2-7; tentatively, D is TRBD1 or TRBD2 (5 bases each). The CDR3 is 13 residues long. V was trimmed by 2 bases and J by 7 bases, leaving 12 bases between them. CDR3 in amino acids: CASSLRAGAEQYF. In nucleotides, the CDR3 is TGTGCCAGCAGTTTAAGGGCCGGGGCGGAGCAGTACTTC.

This clonotype was picked up many times. This chain uses TRBV5-1 with TRBJ1-2; 8 nucleotides match TRBD1. The CDR3 runs 16 residues. In germline, CDR1 is SGHRS, CDR2 YFSETQ. J was trimmed by 5 bases and V by 3 bases; bases with no gene match: 12. The CDR3 reads CASSSPQGAQGYGYTF. In DNA form, the CDR3 reads TGCGCCAGCAGCTCACCTCAGGGGGCGCAGGGTTATGGCTACACCTTC.

This clonotype has only one observation. The V and J genes are TRBV6-1 and TRBJ2-7, with unresolved D. The V and J ends lost 6 bases and 1 base respectively, with 16 bases between them. CDR1 and CDR2 (germline): MNHNS, SASEGT. This CDR3 has 15 amino acids. CDR3 nucleotide sequence: TGTGCCAGCAGCCCTCGCCTAGGAAGGTCCTACGAGCAGTACTTC. It is translated as CASSPRLGRSYEQYF.

This chain joins TRBV27 and TRBJ1-1; maybe TRBD1 (6 bases). The germline V gene encodes CDR1 MNHEY and CDR2 SMNVEV (reference sequence). V was cut by 6 bases and J by 0 bases, with 8 bases left in between. The CDR3 is 13 amino acids. The CDR3 DNA follows: TGTGCCAGCAGAGGGGGTCTGAACACTGAAGCTTTCTTT. It specifies CASRGGLNTEAFF.

This rearrangement joins TRBV20-1 to TRBJ1-1; tentatively, D is TRBD1 (5 bases). Looked up from germline, CDR1 is DFQATT and CDR2 is SNEGSKA (reference sequence). This CDR3 region has 14 residues. V lost 0 bases, J lost 1 base, and 9 bases lay in between. In nucleotides, the CDR3 is TGCAGTGCTAGAGAGATGGGGCCGAACACTGAAGCTTTCTTT. Its translation: CSAREMGPNTEAFF.

This clonotype was observed many times. The J gene is TRBJ1-1, the V gene TRBV27; unclear D gene. With 5 bases removed from V and 1 base from J, the gap between germline ends came to 14 bases. The CDR3 spans 15 residues. Germline assignment: CDR1 MNHEY and CDR2 SMNVEV (reference sequence). The CDR3 DNA is TGTGCCAGCAGTCCTGACGGGATTCCGAACACTGAAGCTTTCTTT. Encoded protein: CASSPDGIPNTEAFF.

The chain joins TRBV6-1 to TRBJ2-7; D not certain. Trimming removed 2 bases from V and 2 bases from J, with 7 bases in between. In germline, CDR1 is MNHNS, CDR2 SASEGT. The CDR3 totals 13 residues. For the CDR3, the DNA is TGTGCCAGCAGTGAATCGTTTCCCTACGAGCAGTACTTC. Its translation: CASSESFPYEQYF.